This TCR beta chain was found in a study of cytomegalovirus exposure and HLA in healthy donors. Across the whole study: The study's early data release held around 85 million unique TCRs from HLA-typed donors.

It was with 60 Vbeta and 13 Jbeta primers that the PCR ran. Authors' data handling: Later, an analysis found some 80 million unique TCR beta chains, and 9.5 million to 11 million of these were shared. TCRdb keeps only in-frame clones here, not all; method: immunoSEQ multiplex PCR. V and J calls and clone size are as listed in that table; D and trimming were resolved from the DNA. This table lists about 140,000 clones. Study observations and caveats: Upon later analysis, HLA-associated TCR beta chains proved more clonally expanded than other, equally common chains.

Turning to this clone: No antigen is known for it.

This TCR derives from a male donor in good health and CMV-seronegative. The sequenced sample consisted of PBMCs.

The CDR3 DNA follows: TGTGCCAGCAGCTTAGGACAGGGAACCGGGGAGCTGTTTTTT. Encoded protein: CASSLGQGTGELFF. The chain uses TRBV7-6 and TRBJ2-2; 7 positions agree with TRBD1. The V and J ends lost 1 base and 5 bases, in that order; junction bases with no gene match: 1. The CDR3 extends over 14 amino acids. Germline assignment: CDR1 SGHVS and CDR2 FNYEAQ.